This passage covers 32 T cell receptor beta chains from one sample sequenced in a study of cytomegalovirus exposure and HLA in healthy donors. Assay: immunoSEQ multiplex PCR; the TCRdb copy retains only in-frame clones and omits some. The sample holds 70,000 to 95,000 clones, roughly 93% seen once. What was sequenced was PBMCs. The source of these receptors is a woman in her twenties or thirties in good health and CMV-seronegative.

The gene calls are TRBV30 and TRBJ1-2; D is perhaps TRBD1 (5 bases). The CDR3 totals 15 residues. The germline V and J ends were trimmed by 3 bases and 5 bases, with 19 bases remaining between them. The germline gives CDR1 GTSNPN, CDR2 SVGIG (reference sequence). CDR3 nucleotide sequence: TGTGCCTGGAGCGCCGAAGGTTCGGGGGATTATGGCTACACCTTC. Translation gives CAWSAEGSGDYGYTF.

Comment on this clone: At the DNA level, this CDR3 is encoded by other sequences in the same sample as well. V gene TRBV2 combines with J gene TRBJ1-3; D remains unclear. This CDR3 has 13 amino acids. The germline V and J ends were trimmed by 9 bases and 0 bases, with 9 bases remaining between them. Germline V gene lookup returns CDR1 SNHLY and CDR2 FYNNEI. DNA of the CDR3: TGTGCCAGGCGACAAAGCTCTGGAAACACCATATATTTT. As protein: CARRQSSGNTIYF.

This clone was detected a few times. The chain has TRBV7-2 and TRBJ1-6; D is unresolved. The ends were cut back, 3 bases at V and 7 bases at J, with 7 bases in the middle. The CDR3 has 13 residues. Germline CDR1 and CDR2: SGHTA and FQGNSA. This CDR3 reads CASSFNGNSPLHF. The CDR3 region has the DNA TGTGCCAGCAGCTTCAACGGGAATTCACCCCTCCACTTT. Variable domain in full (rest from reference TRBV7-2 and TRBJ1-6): GAGVSQSPSNKVTEKGKDVELRCDPISGHTALYWYRQSLGQGLEFLIYFQGNSAPDKSGLPSDRFSAERTGGSVSTLTIQRTQQEDSAVYLCASSFNGNSPLHFGNGTRLTVT.

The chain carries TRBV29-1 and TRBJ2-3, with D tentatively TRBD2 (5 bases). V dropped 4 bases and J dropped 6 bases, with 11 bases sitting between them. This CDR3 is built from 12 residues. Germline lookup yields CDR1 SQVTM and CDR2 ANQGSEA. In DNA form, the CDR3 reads TGCAGCGTTGTTCCGGGGTCGGATACGCAGTATTTT. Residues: CSVVPGSDTQYF.

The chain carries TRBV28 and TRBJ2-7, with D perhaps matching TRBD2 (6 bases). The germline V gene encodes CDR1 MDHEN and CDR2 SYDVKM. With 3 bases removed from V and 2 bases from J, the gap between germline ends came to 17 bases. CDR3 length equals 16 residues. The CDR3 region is CASSFPWGERAYEQYF. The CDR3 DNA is TGTGCCAGCAGTTTCCCGTGGGGGGAAAGGGCCTACGAGCAGTACTTC.

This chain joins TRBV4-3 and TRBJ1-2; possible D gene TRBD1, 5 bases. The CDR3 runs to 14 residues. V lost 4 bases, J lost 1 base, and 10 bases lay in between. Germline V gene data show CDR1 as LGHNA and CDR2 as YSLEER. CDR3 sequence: CASSPTANNYGYTF. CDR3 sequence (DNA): TGCGCCAGCAGCCCGACAGCTAATAACTATGGCTACACCTTC.

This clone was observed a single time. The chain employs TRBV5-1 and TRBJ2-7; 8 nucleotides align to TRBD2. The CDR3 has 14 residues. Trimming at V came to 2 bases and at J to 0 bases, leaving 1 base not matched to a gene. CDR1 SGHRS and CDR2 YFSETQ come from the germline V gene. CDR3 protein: CASSLLAASYEQYF. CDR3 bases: TGCGCCAGCAGCTTACTAGCGGCCTCCTACGAGCAGTACTTC.

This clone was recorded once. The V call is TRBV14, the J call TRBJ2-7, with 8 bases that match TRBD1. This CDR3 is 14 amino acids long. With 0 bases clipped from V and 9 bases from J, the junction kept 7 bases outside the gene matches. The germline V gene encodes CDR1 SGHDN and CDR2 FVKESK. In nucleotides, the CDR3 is TGTGCCAGCAGCCAAGATCTCGACAGGGGAGGGCAGTACTTC. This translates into CASSQDLDRGGQYF.

The CDR3: CASSEGSGGAGIHRNEQFF. The CDR3 DNA reads as TGTGCCAGCAGTGAAGGGAGCGGGGGGGCCGGGATTCATCGCAATGAGCAGTTCTTC. V is TRBV6-1 and J is TRBJ2-1; 10 bases agree with TRBD2. The CDR3 length is 19 residues. With V trimmed by 1 base and J by 6 bases, 15 bases remained unmatched. Germline-derived CDR1 and CDR2 are MNHNS and SASEGT.

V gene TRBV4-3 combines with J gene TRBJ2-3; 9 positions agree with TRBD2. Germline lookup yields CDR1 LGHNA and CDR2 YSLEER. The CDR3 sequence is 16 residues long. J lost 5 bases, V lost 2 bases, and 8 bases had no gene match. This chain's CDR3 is CASSQRGLATGDTQYF. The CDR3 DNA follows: TGCGCCAGCAGCCAACGGGGACTAGCTACGGGAGATACGCAGTATTTT.

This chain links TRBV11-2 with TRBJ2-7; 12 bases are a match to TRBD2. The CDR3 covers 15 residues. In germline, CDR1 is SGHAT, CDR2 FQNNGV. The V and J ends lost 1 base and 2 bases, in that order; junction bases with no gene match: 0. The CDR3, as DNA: TGTGCCAGCAGCTTAGGGACTAGCGGGACCTACGAGCAGTACTTC. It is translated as CASSLGTSGTYEQYF.

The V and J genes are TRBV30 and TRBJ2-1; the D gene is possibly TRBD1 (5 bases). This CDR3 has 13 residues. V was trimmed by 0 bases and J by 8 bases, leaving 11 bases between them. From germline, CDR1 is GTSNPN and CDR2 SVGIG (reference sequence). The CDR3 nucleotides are TGTGCCTGGAGTGTACGGCAGGGTGATGAGCAGTTCTTC. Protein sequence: CAWSVRQGDEQFF.

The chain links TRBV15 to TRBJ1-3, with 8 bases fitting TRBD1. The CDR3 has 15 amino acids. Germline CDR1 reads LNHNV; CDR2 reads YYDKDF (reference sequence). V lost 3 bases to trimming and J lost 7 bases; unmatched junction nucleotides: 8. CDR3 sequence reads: CATSSTDREENTIYF. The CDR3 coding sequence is TGTGCCACCAGCAGTACGGACAGGGAGGAGAACACCATATATTTT.

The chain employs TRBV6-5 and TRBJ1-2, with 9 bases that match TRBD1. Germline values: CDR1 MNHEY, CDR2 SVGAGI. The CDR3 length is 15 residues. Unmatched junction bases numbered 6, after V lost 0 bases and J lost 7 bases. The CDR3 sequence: CASSYSGQGLLGYTF. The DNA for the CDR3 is TGTGCCAGCAGTTACTCGGGACAGGGTCTGCTTGGCTACACCTTC.

As DNA, the CDR3 is TGTGCCAGCAGCTTTAGCGGGGGGTCCACAGATACGCAGTATTTT. Protein product: CASSFSGGSTDTQYF. The chain joins TRBV7-7 to TRBJ2-3, with 10 bases lining up with TRBD2. The CDR3 is 15 residues long. Unmatched junction bases numbered 2, after V lost 3 bases and J lost 2 bases. Looked up from germline, CDR1 is SSHAT and CDR2 is FNYEAQ (reference sequence).

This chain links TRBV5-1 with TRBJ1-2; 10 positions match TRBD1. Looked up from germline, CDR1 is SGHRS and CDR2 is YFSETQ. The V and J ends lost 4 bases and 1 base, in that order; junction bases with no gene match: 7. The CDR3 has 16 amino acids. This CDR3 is CASSPGTGAINYGYTF. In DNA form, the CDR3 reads TGCGCCAGCAGCCCCGGGACAGGGGCTATTAACTATGGCTACACCTTC.

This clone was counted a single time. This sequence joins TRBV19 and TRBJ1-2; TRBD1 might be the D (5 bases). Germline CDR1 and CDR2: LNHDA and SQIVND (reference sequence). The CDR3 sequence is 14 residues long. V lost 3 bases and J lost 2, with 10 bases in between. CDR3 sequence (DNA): TGTGCCAGTAGTATTAAGGGGTCGAACTATGGCTACACCTTC. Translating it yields CASSIKGSNYGYTF.

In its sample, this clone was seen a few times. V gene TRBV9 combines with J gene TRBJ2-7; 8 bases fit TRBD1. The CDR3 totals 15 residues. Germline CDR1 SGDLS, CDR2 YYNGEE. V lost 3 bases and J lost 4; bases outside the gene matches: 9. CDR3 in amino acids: CASSARTGNDYEQYF. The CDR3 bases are TGTGCCAGCAGCGCCAGGACAGGGAATGATTACGAGCAGTACTTC.

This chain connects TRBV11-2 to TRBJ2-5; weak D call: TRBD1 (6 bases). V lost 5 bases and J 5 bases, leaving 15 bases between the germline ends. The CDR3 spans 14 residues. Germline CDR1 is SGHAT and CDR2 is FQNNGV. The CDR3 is CASSKFQGSETQYF. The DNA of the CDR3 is TGTGCCAGCAGCAAGTTTCAGGGGAGCGAGACCCAGTACTTC.

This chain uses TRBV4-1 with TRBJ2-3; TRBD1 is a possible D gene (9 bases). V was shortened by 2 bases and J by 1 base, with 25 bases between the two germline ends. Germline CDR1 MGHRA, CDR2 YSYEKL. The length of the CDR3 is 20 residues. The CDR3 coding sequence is TGCGCCAGCAGCCAACCGGGACAGGGTACGTTGCGGGGGGGCACAGATACGCAGTATTTT. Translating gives CASSQPGQGTLRGGTDTQYF.

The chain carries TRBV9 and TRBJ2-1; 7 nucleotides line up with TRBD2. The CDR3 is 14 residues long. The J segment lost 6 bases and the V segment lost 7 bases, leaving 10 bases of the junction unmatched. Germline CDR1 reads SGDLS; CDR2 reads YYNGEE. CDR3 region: CASERGSVGNEQFF. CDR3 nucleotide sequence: TGTGCCAGCGAGCGGGGAAGCGTAGGCAATGAGCAGTTCTTC.

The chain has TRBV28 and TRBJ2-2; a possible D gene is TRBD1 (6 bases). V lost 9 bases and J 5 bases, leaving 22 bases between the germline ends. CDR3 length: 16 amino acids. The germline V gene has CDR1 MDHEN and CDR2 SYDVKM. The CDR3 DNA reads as TGTGCCAGTAAGGGGGAAGGGGAGAGAGGGACCGGGGAGCTGTTTTTT. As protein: CASKGEGERGTGELFF.

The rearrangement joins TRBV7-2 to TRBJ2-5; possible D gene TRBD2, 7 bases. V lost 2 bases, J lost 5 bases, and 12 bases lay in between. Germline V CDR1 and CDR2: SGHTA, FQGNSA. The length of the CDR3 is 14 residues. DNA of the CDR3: TGTGCCAGCAGCTTACGGGGGGCCCGGGAGACCCAGTACTTC. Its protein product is CASSLRGARETQYF.

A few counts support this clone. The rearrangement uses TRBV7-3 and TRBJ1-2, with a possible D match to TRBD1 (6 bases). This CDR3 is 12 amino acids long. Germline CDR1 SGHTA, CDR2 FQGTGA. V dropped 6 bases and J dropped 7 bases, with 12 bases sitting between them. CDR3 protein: CASRSGERGYTF. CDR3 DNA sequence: TGTGCCAGCAGGTCAGGGGAACGTGGCTACACCTTC.

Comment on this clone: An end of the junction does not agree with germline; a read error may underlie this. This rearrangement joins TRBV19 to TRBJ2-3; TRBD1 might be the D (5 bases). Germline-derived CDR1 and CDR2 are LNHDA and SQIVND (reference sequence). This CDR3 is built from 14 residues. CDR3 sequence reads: CASSIGAVVDTQYF. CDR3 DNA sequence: TGTGCCAGTAGCATAGGGGCAGTCGTCGATACGCAGTATTTT.

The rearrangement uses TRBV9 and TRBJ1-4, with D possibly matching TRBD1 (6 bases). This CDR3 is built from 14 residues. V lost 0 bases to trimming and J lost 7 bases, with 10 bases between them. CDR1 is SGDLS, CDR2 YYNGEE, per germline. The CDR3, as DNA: TGTGCCAGCAGCGTAGCAGGGGTTGGTGAAAAACTGTTTTTT. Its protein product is CASSVAGVGEKLFF. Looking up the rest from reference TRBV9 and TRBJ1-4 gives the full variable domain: DSGVTQTPKHLITATGQRVTLRCSPRSGDLSVYWYQQSLDQGLQFLIQYYNGEERAKGNILERFSAQQFPDLHSELNLSSLELGDSALYFCASSVAGVGEKLFFGSGTQLSVL.

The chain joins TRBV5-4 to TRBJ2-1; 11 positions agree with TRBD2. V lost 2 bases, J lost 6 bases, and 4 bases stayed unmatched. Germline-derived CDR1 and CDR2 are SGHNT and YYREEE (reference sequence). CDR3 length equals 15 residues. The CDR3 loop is CASSFSGGAPNEQFF. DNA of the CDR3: TGTGCCAGCAGCTTTAGCGGGGGGGCCCCCAATGAGCAGTTCTTC.

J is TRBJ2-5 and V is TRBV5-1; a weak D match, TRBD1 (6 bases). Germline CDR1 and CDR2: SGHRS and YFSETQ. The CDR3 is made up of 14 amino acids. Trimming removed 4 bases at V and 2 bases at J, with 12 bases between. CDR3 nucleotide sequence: TGCGCCAGCAGCCCCGGACAGCCACAAGAGACCCAGTACTTC. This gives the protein CASSPGQPQETQYF.

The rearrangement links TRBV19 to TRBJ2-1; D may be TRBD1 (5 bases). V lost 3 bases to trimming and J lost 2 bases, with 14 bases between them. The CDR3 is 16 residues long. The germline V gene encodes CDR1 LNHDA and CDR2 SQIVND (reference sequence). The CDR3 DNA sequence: TGTGCCAGTAGTATGTTATCAGGGTATCCCTACAATGAGCAGTTCTTC. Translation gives CASSMLSGYPYNEQFF.

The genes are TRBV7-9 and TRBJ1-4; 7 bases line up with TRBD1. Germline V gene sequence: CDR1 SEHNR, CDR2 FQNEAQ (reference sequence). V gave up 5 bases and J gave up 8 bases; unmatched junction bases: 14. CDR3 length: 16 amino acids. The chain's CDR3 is CASSIAGGVVREKLFF. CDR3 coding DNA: TGTGCCAGCAGCATCGCAGGGGGAGTGGTACGGGAAAAACTGTTTTTT.

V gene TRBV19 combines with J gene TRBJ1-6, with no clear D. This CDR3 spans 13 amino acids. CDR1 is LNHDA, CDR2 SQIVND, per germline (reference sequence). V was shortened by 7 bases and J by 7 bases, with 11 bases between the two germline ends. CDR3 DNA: TGTGCCAGTACCGAGGTTACAAATTCACCCCTCCACTTT. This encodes CASTEVTNSPLHF. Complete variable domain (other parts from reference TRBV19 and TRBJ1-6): DGGITQSPKYLFRKEGQNVTLSCEQNLNHDAMYWYRQDPGQGLRLIYYSQIVNDFQKGDIAEGYSVSREKKESFPLTVTSAQKNPTAFYLCASTEVTNSPLHFGNGTRLTVT.

The CDR3 sequence is CASKGTGGKLDEQFF. The CDR3 DNA reads as TGTGCCAGCAAAGGGACAGGGGGTAAGTTGGATGAGCAGTTCTTC. V usage is TRBV28 and J usage is TRBJ2-1; TRBD1 matches 11 bases. V shed 7 bases, J shed 8 bases, and the junction held 10 bases outside the gene matches. The CDR3 is 15 amino acids. The germline CDR1 and CDR2 sequences are MDHEN and SYDVKM.